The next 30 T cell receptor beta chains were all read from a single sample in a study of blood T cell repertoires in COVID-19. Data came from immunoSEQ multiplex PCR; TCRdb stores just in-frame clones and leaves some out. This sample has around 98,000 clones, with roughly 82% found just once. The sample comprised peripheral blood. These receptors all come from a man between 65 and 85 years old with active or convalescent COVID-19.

CDR3 protein: CASSPYRGRGNTGELFF. DNA for the CDR3: TGTGCCAGCAGCCCCTACAGGGGGCGCGGGAACACCGGGGAGCTGTTTTTT. The chain uses TRBV14 and TRBJ2-2; 9 nucleotides match TRBD1. This CDR3 has 17 amino acids. Germline V gene lookup returns CDR1 SGHDN and CDR2 FVKESK. The J segment lost 1 base and the V segment lost 4 bases, leaving 7 bases of the junction unmatched.

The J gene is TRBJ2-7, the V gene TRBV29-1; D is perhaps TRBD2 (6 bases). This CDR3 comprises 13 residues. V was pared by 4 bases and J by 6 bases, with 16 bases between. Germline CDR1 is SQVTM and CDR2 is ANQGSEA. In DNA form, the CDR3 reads TGCAGCGTTGGGGCCGGGAGACATACCGAGCAGTACTTC. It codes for CSVGAGRHTEQYF.

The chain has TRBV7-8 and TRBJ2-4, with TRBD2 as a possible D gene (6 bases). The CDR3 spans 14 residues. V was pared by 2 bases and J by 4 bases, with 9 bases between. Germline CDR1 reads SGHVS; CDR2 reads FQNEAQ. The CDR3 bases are TGTGCCAGCAGCTTACGCCGGGAGAAAAACATTCAGTACTTC. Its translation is CASSLRREKNIQYF.

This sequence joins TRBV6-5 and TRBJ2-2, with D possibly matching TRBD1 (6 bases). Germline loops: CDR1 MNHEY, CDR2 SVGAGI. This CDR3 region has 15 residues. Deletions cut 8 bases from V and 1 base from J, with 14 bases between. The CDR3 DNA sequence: TGTGCCAGCGGCTCAGACAGGAGGAACACCGGGGAGCTGTTTTTT. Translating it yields CASGSDRRNTGELFF.

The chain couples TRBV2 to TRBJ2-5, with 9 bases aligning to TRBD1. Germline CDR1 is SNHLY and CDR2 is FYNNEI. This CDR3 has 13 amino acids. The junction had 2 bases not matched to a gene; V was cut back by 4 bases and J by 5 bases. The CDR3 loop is CASSGGQGETQYF. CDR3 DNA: TGTGCCAGCAGTGGAGGACAGGGGGAGACCCAGTACTTC.

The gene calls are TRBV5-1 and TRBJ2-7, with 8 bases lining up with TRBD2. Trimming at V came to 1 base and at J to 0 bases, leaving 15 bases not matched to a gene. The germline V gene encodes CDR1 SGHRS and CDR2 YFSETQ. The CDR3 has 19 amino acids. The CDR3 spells CASSLSSGGRLAVSYEQYF. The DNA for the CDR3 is TGCGCCAGCAGCTTGTCTTCGGGGGGGCGGCTAGCGGTCTCCTACGAGCAGTACTTC. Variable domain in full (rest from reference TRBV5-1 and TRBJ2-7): KAGVTQTPRYLIKTRGQQVTLSCSPISGHRSVSWYQQTPGQGLQFLFEYFSETQRNKGNFPGRFSGRQFSNSRSEMNVSTLELGDSALYLCASSLSSGGRLAVSYEQYFGPGTRLTVT.

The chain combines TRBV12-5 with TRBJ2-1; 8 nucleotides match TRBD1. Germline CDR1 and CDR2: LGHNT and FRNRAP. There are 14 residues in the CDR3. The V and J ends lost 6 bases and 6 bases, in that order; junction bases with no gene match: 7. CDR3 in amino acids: CASGETGVLNEQFF. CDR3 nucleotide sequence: TGTGCTAGTGGAGAGACAGGGGTGCTCAATGAGCAGTTCTTC.

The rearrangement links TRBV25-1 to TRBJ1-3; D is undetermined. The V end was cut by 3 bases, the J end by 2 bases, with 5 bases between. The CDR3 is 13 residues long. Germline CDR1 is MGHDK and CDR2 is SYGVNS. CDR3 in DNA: TGTGCCAGCAGTGAGAGGGCTGGAAACACCATATATTTT. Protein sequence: CASSERAGNTIYF.

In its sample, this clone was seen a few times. The CDR3 nucleotides read TGTGCCTGGACCCCTGAGCGGGGGGGCCGGTACAATGAGCAGTTCTTC. Translated, it gives CAWTPERGGRYNEQFF. The chain couples TRBV30 to TRBJ2-1; TRBD2 matches 10 bases. The CDR3 consists of 16 residues. Looked up from germline, CDR1 is GTSNPN and CDR2 is SVGIG (reference sequence). V shed 4 bases and J 4 bases; nucleotides not matched to a gene: 10.

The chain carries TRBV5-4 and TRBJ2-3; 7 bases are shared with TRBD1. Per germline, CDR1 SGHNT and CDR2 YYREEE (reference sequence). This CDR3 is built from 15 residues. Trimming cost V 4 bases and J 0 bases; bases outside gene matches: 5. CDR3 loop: CASSARDSSTDTQYF. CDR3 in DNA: TGTGCCAGCAGCGCCCGGGACAGTAGCACAGATACGCAGTATTTT.

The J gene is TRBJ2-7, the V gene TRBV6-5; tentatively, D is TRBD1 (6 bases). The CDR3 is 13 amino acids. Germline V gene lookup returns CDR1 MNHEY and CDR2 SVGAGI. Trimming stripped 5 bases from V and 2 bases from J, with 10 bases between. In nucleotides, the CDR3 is TGTGCCAGCAGTCGGACAGACGCCTACGAGCAGTACTTC. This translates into CASSRTDAYEQYF.

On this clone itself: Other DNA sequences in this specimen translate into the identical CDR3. The CDR3: CASSLRGGYGYTF. The DNA of the CDR3 is TGTGCCAGCAGCTTGAGGGGGGGGTATGGCTACACCTTC. This chain links TRBV12-3 or TRBV12-4 with TRBJ1-2; D might be TRBD1 (6 bases). The CDR3 is 13 residues long. Deletions cut 6 bases from V and 5 bases from J, with 13 bases between.

In nucleotides, the CDR3 is TGTGCCAGCAGCCCAGTTCGGGGGTCGAACTATGGCTACACCTTC. This sequence encodes CASSPVRGSNYGYTF. The rearrangement uses TRBV7-2 and TRBJ1-2, with a tentative D call TRBD1 (5 bases). V lost 5 bases, J lost 2 bases, and 15 bases lay in between. The CDR3 has 15 residues. Germline assignment: CDR1 SGHTA and CDR2 FQGNSA.

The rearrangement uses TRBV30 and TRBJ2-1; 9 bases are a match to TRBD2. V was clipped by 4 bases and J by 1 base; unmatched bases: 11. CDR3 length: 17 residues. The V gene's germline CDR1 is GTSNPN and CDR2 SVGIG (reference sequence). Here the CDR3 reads CAWTSGGTTLSYNEQFF. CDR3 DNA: TGTGCCTGGACCAGCGGGGGGACCACCCTTTCCTACAATGAGCAGTTCTTC. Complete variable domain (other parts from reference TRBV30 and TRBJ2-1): SQTIHQWPATLVQPVGSPLSLECTVEGTSNPNLYWYRQAAGRGLQLLFYSVGIGQISSEVPQNLSASRPQDRQFILSSKKLLLSDSGFYLCAWTSGGTTLSYNEQFFGPGTRLTVL.

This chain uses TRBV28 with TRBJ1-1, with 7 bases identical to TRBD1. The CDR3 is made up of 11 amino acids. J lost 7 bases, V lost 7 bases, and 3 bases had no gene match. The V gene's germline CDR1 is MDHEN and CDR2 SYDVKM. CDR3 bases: TGTGCCAGCACAGGACAGGATGAAGCTTTCTTT. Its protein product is CASTGQDEAFF. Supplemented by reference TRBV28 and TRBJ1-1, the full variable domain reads DVKVTQSSRYLVKRTGEKVFLECVQDMDHENMFWYRQDPGLGLRLIYFSYDVKMKEKGDIPEGYSVSREKKERFSLILESASTNQTSMYLCASTGQDEAFFGQGTRLTVV.

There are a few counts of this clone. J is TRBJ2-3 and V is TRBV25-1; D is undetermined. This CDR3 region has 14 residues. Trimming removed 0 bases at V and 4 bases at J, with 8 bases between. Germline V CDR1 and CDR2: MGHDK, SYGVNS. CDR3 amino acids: CASSEYSGSDTQYF. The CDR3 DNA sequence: TGTGCCAGCAGTGAATATTCCGGTTCAGATACGCAGTATTTT.

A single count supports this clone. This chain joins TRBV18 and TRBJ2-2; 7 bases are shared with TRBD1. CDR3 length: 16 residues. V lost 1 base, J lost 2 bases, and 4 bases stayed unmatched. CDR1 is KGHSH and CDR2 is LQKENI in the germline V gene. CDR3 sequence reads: CASSPRTGVNTGELFF. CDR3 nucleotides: TGTGCCAGCTCACCACGCACAGGGGTCAACACCGGGGAGCTGTTTTTT. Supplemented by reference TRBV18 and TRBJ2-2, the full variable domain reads NAGVMQNPRHLVRRRGQEARLRCSPMKGHSHVYWYRQLPEEGLKFMVYLQKENIIDESGMPKERFSAEFPKEGPSILRIQQVVRGDSAAYFCASSPRTGVNTGELFFGEGSRLTVL.

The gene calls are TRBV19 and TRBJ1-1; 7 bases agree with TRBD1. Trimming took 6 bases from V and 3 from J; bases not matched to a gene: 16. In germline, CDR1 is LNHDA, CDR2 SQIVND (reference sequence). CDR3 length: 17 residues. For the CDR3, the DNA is TGTGCCAGTAGGCCGGCCCCAGGGGGAAGGAGGGACACTGAAGCTTTCTTT. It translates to CASRPAPGGRRDTEAFF.

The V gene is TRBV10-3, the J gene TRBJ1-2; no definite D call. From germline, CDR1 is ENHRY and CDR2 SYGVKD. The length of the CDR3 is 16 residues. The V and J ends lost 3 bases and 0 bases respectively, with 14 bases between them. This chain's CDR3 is CAISETRGGTNYGYTF. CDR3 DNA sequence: TGTGCCATCAGTGAAACCCGGGGAGGGACTAACTATGGCTACACCTTC.

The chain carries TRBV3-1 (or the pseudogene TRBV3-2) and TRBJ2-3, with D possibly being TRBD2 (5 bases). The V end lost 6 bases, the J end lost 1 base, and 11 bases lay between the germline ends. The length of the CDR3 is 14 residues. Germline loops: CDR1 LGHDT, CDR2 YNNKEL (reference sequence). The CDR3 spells CASRLSGRTDTQYF. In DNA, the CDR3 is TGTGCCAGCAGACTCAGCGGTCGCACAGATACGCAGTATTTT.

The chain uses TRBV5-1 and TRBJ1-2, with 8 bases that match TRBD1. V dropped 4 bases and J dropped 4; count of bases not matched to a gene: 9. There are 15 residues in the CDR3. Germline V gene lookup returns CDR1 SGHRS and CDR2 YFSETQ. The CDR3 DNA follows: TGCGCCAGCAGCGCACGGACAGGGAATATCTATGGCTACACCTTC. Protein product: CASSARTGNIYGYTF.

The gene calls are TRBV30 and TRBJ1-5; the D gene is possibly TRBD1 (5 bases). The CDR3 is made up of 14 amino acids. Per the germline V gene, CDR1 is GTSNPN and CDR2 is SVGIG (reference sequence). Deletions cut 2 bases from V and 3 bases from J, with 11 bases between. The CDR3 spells CAWSLGGNNQPQHF. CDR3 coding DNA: TGTGCCTGGAGTTTGGGGGGGAACAATCAGCCCCAGCATTTT.

The CDR3 DNA sequence: TGTGCCAGCAGCCAAAACAGGGGGGGAGAGACCCAGTACTTC. It translates to CASSQNRGGETQYF. The chain uses TRBV3-1 (or the pseudogene TRBV3-2) and TRBJ2-5, with D perhaps TRBD1 (8 bases). The V end was cut by 2 bases, the J end by 4 bases, with 11 bases between. The germline V gene encodes CDR1 LGHDT and CDR2 YNNKEL (reference sequence). The CDR3 length is 14 residues.

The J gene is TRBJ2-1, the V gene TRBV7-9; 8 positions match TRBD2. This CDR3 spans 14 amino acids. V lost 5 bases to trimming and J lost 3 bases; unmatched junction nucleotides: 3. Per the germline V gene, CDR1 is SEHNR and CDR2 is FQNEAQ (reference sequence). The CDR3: CASSVSGDYNEQFF. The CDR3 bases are TGTGCCAGCAGCGTTAGCGGGGACTACAATGAGCAGTTCTTC.

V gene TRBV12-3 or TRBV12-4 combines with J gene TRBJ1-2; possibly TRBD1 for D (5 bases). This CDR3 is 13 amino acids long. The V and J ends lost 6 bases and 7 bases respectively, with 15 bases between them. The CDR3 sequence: CASRPGGVSGYTF. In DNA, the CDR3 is TGTGCCAGCAGACCCGGGGGAGTATCTGGCTACACCTTC.

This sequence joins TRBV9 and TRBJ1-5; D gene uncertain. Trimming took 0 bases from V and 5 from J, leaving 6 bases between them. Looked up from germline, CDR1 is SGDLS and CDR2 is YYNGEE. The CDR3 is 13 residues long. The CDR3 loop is CASSVDPDQPQHF. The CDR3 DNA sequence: TGTGCCAGCAGCGTAGACCCGGATCAGCCCCAGCATTTT.

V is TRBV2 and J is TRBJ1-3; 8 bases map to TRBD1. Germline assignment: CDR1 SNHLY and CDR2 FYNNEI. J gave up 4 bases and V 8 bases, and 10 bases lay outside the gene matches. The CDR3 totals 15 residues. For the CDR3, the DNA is TGTGCCAGCCGGACAGGGACCTCCAGGGGAAACACCATATATTTT. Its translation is CASRTGTSRGNTIYF. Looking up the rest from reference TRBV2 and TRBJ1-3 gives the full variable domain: EPEVTQTPSHQVTQMGQEVILRCVPISNHLYFYWYRQILGQKVEFLVSFYNNEISEKSEIFDDQFSVERPDGSNFTLKIRSTKLEDSAMYFCASRTGTSRGNTIYFGEGSWLTVV.

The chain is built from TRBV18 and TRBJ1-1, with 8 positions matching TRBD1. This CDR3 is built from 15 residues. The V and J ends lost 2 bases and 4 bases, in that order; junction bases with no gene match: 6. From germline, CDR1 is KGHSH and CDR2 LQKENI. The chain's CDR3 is CASSPKQGVVTEAFF. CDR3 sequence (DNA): TGTGCCAGCTCACCAAAACAGGGGGTAGTCACTGAAGCTTTCTTT.

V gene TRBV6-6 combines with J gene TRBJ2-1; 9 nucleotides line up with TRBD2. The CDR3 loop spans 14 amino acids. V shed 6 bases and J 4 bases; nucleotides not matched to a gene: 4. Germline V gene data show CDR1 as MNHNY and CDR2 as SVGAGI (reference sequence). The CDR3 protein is CASSRLAEYNEQFF. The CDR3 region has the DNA TGTGCCAGCAGCCGACTAGCGGAGTACAATGAGCAGTTCTTC.

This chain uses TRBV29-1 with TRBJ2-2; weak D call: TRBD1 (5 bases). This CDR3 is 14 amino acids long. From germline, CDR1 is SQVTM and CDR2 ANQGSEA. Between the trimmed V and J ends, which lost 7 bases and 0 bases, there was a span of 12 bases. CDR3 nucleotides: TGCAGCGGCTCCCCAGGGACGAACACCGGGGAGCTGTTTTTT. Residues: CSGSPGTNTGELFF.